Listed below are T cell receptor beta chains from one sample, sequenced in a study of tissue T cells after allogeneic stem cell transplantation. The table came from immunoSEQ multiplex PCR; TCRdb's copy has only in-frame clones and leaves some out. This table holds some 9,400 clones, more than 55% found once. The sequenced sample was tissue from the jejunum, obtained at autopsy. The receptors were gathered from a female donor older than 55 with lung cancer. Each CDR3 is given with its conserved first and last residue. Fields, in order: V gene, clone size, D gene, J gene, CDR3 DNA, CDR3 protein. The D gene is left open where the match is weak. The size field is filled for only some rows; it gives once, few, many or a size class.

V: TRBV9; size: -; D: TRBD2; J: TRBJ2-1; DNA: TGTGCCAGCAGCGTCCTAGCGGGGGTGAGGAATGAGCAGTTCTTC; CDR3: CASSVLAGVRNEQFF
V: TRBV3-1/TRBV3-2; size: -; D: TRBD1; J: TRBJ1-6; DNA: TGTGCCAGCAGAAACCGGGACAGGCTCAATTCACCCCTCCACTTT; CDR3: CASRNRDRLNSPLHF
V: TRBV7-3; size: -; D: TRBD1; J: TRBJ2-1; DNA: TGTGCCAGCAGCTTAACTCTCTTCGGACAGGGACAAGACAATGAGCAGTTCTTC; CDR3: CASSLTLFGQGQDNEQFF
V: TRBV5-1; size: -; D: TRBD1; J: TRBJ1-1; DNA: TGCGCCAGCAGCTTGGGCCTCAGAGGGGGCCTGGGCACTGAAGCTTTCTTT; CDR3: CASSLGLRGGLGTEAFF
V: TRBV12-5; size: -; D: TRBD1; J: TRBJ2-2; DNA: TGTGCTAGTGGTTTAACGACCGGACAGGGAGGCACCGGGGAGCTGTTTTTT; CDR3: CASGLTTGQGGTGELFF
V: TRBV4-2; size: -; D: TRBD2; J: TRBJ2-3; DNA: TGTGCCAGCAGCCAAGCGAATGGGCTAGCGGGGCTCTCCACAGATACGCAGTATTTT; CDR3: CASSQANGLAGLSTDTQYF
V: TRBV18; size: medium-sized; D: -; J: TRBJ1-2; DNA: TGTGCCAGCTCACTTCCCGGGACGGGGGATATTAACTATGGCTACACCTTC; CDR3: CASSLPGTGDINYGYTF
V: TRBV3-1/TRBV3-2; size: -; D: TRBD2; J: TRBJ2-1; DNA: TGTGCCAGCAGCCAAGAATCTGTACTAGCGGGAGCGAATGAGCAGTTCTTC; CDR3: CASSQESVLAGANEQFF
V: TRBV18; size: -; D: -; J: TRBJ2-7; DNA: TGTGCCAGCTCACAACAAGACGGCCCGGGCTACGAGCAGTACTTC; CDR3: CASSQQDGPGYEQYF
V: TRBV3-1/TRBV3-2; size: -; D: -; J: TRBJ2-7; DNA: TGTGCCAGCAGCCAACGGGCCAAGCAGTACTTC; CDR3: CASSQRAKQYF
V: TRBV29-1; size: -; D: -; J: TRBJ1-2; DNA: TGCAGCGTGGCGGGGGCGGGGGGCCTCTTCTATGGCTACACCTTC; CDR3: CSVAGAGGLFYGYTF
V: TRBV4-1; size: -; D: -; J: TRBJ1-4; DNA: TGCGCCAGCAGCCAAGATGTCGGGACGGGCGTCGTTAAACTGTTTTTT; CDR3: CASSQDVGTGVVKLFF
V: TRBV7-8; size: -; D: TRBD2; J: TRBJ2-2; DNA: TGTGCCACAGGGACTAGCGGGGGGAGGTACACCGGGGAGCTGTTTTTT; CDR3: CATGTSGGRYTGELFF
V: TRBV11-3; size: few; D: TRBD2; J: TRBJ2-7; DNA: TGTGCCAGCAGCTTCTCAGGGACTACCTCCTACGAGCAGTACTTC; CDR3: CASSFSGTTSYEQYF
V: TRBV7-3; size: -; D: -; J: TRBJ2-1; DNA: TGTGCCAGCAGCTTAAGCGCAGGGCGAGGTGAGCAGTTCTTC; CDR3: CASSLSAGRGEQFF
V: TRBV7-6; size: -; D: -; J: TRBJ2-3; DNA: TGTGCCAGCAGCTTAGGGACGCGAACCTATACAGATACGCAGTATTTT; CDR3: CASSLGTRTYTDTQYF
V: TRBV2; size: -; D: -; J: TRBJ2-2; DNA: TGTGCCAGCAGCAGGGCGAGAACCGGGGAGCTGTTTTTT; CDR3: CASSRARTGELFF
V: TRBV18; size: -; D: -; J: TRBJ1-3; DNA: TGTGCCAGCTCACCCGGACCGATATCTGGAAACACCATATATTTT; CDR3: CASSPGPISGNTIYF
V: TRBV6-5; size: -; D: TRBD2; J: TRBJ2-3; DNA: TGTGCCAGCAACCGCGTAGCGGGTCTTTTGGATACGCAGTATTTT; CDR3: CASNRVAGLLDTQYF
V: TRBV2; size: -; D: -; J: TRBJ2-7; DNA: TGTGCCAGCAATTTACAGAACTCCTACGAGCAGTACTTC; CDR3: CASNLQNSYEQYF
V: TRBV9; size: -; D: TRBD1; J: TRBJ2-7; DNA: TGTGCCAGCAGCGTAGAGGCAGGGGGCCCCTACGAGCAGTACTTC; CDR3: CASSVEAGGPYEQYF
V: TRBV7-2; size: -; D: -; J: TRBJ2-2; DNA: TGTGCCAGCAGCTTAGCGCTAACCGGGGAGCTGTTTTTT; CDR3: CASSLALTGELFF
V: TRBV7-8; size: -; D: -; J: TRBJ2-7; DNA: TGTGCCAGCACCCAAGGGGCAGTTTCCTTCTACGAGCAGTACTTC; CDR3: CASTQGAVSFYEQYF
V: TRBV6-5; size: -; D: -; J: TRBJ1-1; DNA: TGTGCCAGCTTAAGGGACAACCGGGGGAACACTGAAGCTTTCTTT; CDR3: CASLRDNRGNTEAFF
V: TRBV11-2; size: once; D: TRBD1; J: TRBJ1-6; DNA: TGTGCCAGCAGACAACTTGCTGGGACAGGGGATAATTCACCCCTCCACTTT; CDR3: CASRQLAGTGDNSPLHF
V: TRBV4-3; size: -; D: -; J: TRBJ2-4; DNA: TGCGCCAGCAGCCAAGCCCGGGCGGCCATTCAGTACTTC; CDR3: CASSQARAAIQYF
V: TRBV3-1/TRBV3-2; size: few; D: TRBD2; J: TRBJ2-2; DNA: TGTGCCAGCAGCCAAGGACTAGCGGATAACACCGGGGAGCTGTTTTTT; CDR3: CASSQGLADNTGELFF
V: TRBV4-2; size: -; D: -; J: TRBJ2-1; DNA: TGTGCCAGCAGCCAAGAAACCAGTCGAAGGTTCTTC; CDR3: CASSQETSRRFF
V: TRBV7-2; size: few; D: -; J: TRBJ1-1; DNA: TGTGCCAGCAGCTTAGGCAGGTTGAACACTGAAGCTTTCTTT; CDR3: CASSLGRLNTEAFF
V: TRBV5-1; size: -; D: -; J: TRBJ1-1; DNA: TGCGCCAGCAGCGCGGACAGTACGAACACTGAAGCTTTCTTT; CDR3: CASSADSTNTEAFF
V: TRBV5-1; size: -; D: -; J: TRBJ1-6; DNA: TGCGCCAGCAGCATCGGGACGGTGGAGAATTCACCCCTCCACTTT; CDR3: CASSIGTVENSPLHF
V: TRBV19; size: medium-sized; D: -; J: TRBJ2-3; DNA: TGTGCCAGTAGTAGAGGGTTGGAGGGAGATACGCAGTATTTT; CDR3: CASSRGLEGDTQYF
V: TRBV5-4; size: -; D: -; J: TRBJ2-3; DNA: TGTGCCAGCAGCTCAGATTCGGCAGTAGCGTATACGCAGTATTTT; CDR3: CASSSDSAVAYTQYF
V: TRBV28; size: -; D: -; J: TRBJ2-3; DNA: TGTGCCAGCAGTCTCAGATCCAGCACAGATACGCAGTATTTT; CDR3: CASSLRSSTDTQYF
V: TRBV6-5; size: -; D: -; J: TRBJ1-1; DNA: TGTGCCAGCAGTAACTTCAGGAACACTGAAGCTTTCTTT; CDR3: CASSNFRNTEAFF
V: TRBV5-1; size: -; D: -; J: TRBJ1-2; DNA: TGCGCCAGCAGCTCCGGGGGAGGCGATGGCTACACCTTC; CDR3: CASSSGGGDGYTF
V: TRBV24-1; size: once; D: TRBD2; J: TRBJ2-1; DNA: TGTGCCACCAGTGATTTGCGGCGGGAGGGTGAGCAGTTCTTC; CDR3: CATSDLRREGEQFF